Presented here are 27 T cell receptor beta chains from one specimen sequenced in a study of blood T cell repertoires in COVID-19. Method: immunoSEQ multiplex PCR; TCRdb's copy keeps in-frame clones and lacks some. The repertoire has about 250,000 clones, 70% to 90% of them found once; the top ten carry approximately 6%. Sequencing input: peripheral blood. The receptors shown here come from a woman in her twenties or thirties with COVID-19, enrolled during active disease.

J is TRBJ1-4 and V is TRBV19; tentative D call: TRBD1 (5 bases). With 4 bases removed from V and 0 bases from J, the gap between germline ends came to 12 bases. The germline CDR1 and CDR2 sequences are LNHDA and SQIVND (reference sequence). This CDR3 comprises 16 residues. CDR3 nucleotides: TGTGCCAGTAGTACGGCAGGGTCTGCAACTAATGAAAAACTGTTTTTT. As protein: CASSTAGSATNEKLFF.

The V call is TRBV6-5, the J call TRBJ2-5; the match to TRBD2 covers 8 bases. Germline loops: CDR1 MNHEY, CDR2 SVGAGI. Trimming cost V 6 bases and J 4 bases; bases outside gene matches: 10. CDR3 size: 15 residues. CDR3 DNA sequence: TGTGCCAGCAGACCACGGGGGGGCCGGGGAGAGACCCAGTACTTC. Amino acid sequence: CASRPRGGRGETQYF.

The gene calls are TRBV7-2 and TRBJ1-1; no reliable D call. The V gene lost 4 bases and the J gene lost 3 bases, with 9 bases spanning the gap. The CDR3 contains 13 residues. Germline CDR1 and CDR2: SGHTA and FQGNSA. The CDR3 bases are TGTGCCAGCAGCTACGGGGAGGACACTGAAGCTTTCTTT. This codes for CASSYGEDTEAFF.

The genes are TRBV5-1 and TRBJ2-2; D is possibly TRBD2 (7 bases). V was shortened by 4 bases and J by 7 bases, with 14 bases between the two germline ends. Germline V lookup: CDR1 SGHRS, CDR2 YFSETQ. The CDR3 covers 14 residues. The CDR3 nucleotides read TGCGCCAGCAGCCTCGGGGGGCAAGGCGGGGAGCTGTTTTTT. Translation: CASSLGGQGGELFF.

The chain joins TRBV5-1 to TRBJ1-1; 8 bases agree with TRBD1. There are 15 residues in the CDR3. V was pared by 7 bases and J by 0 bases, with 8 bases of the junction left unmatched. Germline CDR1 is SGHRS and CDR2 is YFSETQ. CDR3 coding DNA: TGCGCCAGCTCTATGACAGGGGCGCTGAACACTGAAGCTTTCTTT. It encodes CASSMTGALNTEAFF.

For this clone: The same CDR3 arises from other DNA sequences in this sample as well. The CDR3 DNA is TGTGCCAGTAGTATCGGCGGGGGAAGCGAGCAGTACTTC. This translates into CASSIGGGSEQYF. V is TRBV19 and J is TRBJ2-7; TRBD2 matches 7 bases. The CDR3 extends over 13 amino acids. From germline, CDR1 is LNHDA and CDR2 SQIVND (reference sequence). V lost 3 bases, J lost 6 bases, and 5 bases stayed unmatched. Full variable domain (rest looked up from reference TRBV19 and TRBJ2-7): DGGITQSPKYLFRKEGQNVTLSCEQNLNHDAMYWYRQDPGQGLRLIYYSQIVNDFQKGDIAEGYSVSREKKESFPLTVTSAQKNPTAFYLCASSIGGGSEQYFGPGTRLTVT.

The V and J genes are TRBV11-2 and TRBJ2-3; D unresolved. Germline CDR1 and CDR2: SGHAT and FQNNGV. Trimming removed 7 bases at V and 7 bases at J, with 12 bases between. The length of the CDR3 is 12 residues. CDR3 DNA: TGTGCCAGCAAGCCACAGAATTATACGCAGTATTTT. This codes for CASKPQNYTQYF.

The CDR3 here is CASSLGTGIPNGYTF. The CDR3 region has the DNA TGTGCCAGCAGCTTAGGGACAGGGATTCCTAATGGCTACACCTTC. The chain couples TRBV7-9 to TRBJ1-2, with TRBD1 identical over 8 bases. This CDR3 spans 15 amino acids. The V segment lost 1 base and the J segment 6 bases; nucleotides outside the gene matches: 7. From germline, CDR1 is SEHNR and CDR2 FQNEAQ (reference sequence).

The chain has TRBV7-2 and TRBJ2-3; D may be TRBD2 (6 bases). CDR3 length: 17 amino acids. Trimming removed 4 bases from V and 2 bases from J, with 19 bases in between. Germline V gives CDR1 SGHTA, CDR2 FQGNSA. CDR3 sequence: CASSSPLRGELTDTQYF. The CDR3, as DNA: TGTGCCAGCAGCTCGCCTTTGCGCGGGGAACTCACAGATACGCAGTATTTT. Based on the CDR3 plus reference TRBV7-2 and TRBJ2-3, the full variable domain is GAGVSQSPSNKVTEKGKDVELRCDPISGHTALYWYRQSLGQGLEFLIYFQGNSAPDKSGLPSDRFSAERTGGSVSTLTIQRTQQEDSAVYLCASSSPLRGELTDTQYFGPGTRLTVL.

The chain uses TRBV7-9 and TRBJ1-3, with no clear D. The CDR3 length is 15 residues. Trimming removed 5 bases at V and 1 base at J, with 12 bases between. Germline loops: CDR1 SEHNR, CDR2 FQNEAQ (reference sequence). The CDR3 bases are TGTGCCAGCAGCCTTTCAGACTTATCTGGAAACACCATATATTTT. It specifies CASSLSDLSGNTIYF.

Here the CDR3 reads CASSPHAGQPQHF. DNA of the CDR3: TGTGCCAGCTCACCACATGCGGGTCAGCCCCAGCATTTT. The chain links TRBV18 to TRBJ1-5; D unresolved. The V end was cut by 1 base, the J end by 6 bases, with 7 bases between. The CDR3 has 13 amino acids. CDR1 and CDR2 from the germline V gene are KGHSH and LQKENI.

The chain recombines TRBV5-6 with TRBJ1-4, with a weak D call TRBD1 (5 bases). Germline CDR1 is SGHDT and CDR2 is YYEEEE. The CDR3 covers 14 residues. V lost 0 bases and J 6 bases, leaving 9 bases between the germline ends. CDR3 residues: CASSLGQSDEKLFF. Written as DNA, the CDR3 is TGTGCCAGCAGCTTGGGACAGTCAGATGAAAAACTGTTTTTT.

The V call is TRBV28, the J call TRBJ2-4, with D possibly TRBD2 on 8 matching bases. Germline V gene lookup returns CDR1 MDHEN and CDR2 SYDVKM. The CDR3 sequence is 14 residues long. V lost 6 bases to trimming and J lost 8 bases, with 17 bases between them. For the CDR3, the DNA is TGTGCCAGCAGCCGGGGGGGGACAGAGGACATTCAGTACTTC. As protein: CASSRGGTEDIQYF.

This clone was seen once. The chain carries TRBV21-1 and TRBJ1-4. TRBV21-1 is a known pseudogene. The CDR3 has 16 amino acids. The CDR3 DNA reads TGTGCCAGCAGCAACCGGCCAGGGAGGACTAATGAAAAACTGTTTTTT. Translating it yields CASSNRPGRTNEKLFF.

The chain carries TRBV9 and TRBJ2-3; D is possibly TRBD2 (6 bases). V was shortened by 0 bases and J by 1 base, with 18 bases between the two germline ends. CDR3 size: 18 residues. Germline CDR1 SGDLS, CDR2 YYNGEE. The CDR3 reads CASSVVSSQPGGTDTQYF. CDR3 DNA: TGTGCCAGCAGCGTAGTTTCTTCCCAGCCGGGGGGCACAGATACGCAGTATTTT. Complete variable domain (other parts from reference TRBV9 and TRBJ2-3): DSGVTQTPKHLITATGQRVTLRCSPRSGDLSVYWYQQSLDQGLQFLIQYYNGEERAKGNILERFSAQQFPDLHSELNLSSLELGDSALYFCASSVVSSQPGGTDTQYFGPGTRLTVL.

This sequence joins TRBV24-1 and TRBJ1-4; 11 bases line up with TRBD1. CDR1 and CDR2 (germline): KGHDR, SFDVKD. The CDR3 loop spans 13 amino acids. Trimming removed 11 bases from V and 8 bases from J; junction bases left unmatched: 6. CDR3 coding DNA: TGTGCCATGGGGGACAGGGGGGAGGAAAAACTGTTTTTT. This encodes CAMGDRGEEKLFF.

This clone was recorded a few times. The CDR3, as DNA: TGTGCCAGCAGTGGTGACAGGGCCTCTGGAAACACCATATATTTT. Translation gives CASSGDRASGNTIYF. V usage is TRBV28 and J usage is TRBJ1-3; 7 bases match TRBD1. V was clipped by 5 bases and J by 0 bases; unmatched bases: 4. Per the germline V gene, CDR1 is MDHEN and CDR2 is SYDVKM. The length of the CDR3 is 15 residues.

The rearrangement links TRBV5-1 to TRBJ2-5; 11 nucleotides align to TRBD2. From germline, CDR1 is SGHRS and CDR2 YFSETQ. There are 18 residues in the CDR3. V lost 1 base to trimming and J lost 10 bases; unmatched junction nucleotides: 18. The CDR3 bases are TGCGCCAGCAGCTTGTTATCCCCGGCGACTAGCGGGATGATGGTCCAGTACTTC. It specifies CASSLLSPATSGMMVQYF.

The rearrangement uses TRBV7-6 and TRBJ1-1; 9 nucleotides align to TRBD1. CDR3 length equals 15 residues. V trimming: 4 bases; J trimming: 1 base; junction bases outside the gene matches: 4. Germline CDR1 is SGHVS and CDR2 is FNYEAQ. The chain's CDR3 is CASSSPGQGNTEAFF. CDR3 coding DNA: TGTGCCAGCAGCTCGCCGGGACAGGGGAACACTGAAGCTTTCTTT.

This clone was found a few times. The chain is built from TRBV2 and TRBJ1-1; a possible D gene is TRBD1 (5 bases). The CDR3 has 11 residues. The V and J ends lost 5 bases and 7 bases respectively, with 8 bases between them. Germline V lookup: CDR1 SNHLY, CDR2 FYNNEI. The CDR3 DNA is TGTGCCAGCAGTAACAGGATTGAAGCTTTCTTT. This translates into CASSNRIEAFF. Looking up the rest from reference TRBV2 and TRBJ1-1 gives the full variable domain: EPEVTQTPSHQVTQMGQEVILRCVPISNHLYFYWYRQILGQKVEFLVSFYNNEISEKSEIFDDQFSVERPDGSNFTLKIRSTKLEDSAMYFCASSNRIEAFFGQGTRLTVV.

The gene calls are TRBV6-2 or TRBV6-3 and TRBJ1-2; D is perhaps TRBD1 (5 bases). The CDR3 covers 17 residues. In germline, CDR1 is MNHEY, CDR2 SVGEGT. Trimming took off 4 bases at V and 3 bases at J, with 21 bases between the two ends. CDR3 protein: CASSSRRDSPGDYGYTF. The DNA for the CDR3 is TGTGCCAGCAGTTCTCGACGAGACAGCCCGGGGGACTATGGCTACACCTTC.

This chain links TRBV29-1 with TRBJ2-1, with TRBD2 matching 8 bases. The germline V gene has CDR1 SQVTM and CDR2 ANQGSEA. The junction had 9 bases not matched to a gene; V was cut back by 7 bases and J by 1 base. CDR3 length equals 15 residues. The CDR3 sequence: CSALGSGASYNEQFF. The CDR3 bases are TGCAGCGCCCTAGGTAGCGGGGCTTCCTACAATGAGCAGTTCTTC.

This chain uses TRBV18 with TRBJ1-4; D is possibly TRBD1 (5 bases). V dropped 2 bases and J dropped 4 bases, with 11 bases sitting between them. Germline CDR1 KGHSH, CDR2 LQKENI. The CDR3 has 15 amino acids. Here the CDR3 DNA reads TGTGCCAGCTCACCAATGAGACAGATTAATGAAAAACTGTTTTTT. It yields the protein CASSPMRQINEKLFF.

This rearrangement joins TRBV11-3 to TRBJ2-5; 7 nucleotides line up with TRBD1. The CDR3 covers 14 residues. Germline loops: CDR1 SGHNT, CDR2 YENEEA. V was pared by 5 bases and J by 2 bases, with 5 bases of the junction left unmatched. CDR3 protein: CASSLGDRQETQYF. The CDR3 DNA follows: TGTGCCAGCAGCCTAGGGGACAGACAAGAGACCCAGTACTTC.

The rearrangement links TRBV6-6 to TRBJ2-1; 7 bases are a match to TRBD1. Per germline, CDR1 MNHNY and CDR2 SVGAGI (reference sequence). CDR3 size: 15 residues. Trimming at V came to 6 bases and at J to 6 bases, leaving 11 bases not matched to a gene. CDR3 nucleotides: TGTGCCAGCAGAAGGGACAGTAGCCTCCGCAATGAGCAGTTCTTC. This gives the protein CASRRDSSLRNEQFF.

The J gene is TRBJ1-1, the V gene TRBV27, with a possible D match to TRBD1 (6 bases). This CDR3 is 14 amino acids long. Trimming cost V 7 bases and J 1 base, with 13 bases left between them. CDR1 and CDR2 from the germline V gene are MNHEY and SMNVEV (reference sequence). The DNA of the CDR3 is TGTGCCAGCAAGGGGGGGTATCAGAACACTGAAGCTTTCTTT. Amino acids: CASKGGYQNTEAFF.

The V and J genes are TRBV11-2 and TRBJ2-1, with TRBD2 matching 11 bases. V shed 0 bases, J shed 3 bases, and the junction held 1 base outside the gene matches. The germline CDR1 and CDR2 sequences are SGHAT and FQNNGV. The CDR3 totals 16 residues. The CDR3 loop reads CASSLELAGDYNEQFF. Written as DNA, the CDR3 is TGTGCCAGCAGCTTAGAACTAGCGGGGGACTACAATGAGCAGTTCTTC. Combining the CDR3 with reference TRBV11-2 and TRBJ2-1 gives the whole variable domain EAGVAQSPRYKIIEKRQSVAFWCNPISGHATLYWYQQILGQGPKLLIQFQNNGVVDDSQLPKDRFSAERLKGVDSTLKIQPAKLEDSAVYLCASSLELAGDYNEQFFGPGTRLTVL.